This T cell receptor beta chain was observed in a study of blood T cell repertoires in COVID-19. About the research overall: T cells, B-cell-depleted T cells, or PBMCs provided the cDNA or gDNA that served as material.

The table came from immunoSEQ multiplex PCR; TCRdb's copy has only in-frame clones and leaves some out. The table has 95,000 to 100,000 clones, roughly 80% seen once. Germline lookup yields CDR1 SGHVS and CDR2 FQNEAQ. The CDR3 runs 13 residues. Between the trimmed V and J ends, which lost 4 bases and 7 bases, there was a span of 13 bases. The sample comprised peripheral blood. V usage is TRBV7-8 and J usage is TRBJ1-2; D is ambiguous. The sequence was obtained from a human donor in a cohort sampled during active COVID-19. CDR3: CASSSREEFGYTF. The CDR3 coding sequence is TGTGCCAGCAGCTCGAGGGAGGAGTTTGGCTACACCTTC.